This T cell receptor beta chain was captured by sequencing in a study of blood T cell repertoires in COVID-19. The J segment lost 3 bases and the V segment lost 5 bases, leaving 3 bases of the junction unmatched. The CDR3 runs 14 residues. Per the germline V gene, CDR1 is SNHLY and CDR2 is FYNNEI. Profiled with immunoSEQ multiplex PCR; TCRdb holds only in-frame clones, not every one. The sample records about 21,000 clones, 80% to 90% being singletons. This sequence was found in a human donor in a cohort sampled during active COVID-19. Source material: peripheral blood. The V and J genes are TRBV2 and TRBJ1-4, with 7 bases that match TRBD1. The CDR3 bases are TGTGCCAGCAGTCTTGGACAGGCTAATGAAAAACTGTTTTTT. It yields the protein CASSLGQANEKLFF.